The rows below give T cell receptor beta chains drawn from one sample of a study of blood T cells in healthy people across ages. TCRdb re-called the 5' RACE reads with MiXCR, one entry per CDR3 protein. This sample has over 500,000 distinct CDR3 sequences, with 40% to 65% found just once. The material sequenced was blood. The source of these receptors is a woman older than 75 in good health. Each CDR3 is given with its conserved first and last residue. A D gene is named only where the DNA matches it firmly. Only some rows state a clone size, as once, few, many or a class for expanded clones.

TRBV29-1	TRBJ2-1	-	many	CSVERLRGYNEQFF	TGCAGCGTTGAACGCCTAAGGGGCTACAATGAGCAGTTCTTC
TRBV5-1	TRBJ2-1	TRBD2	once	CASSLTQTSSYNEQFF	TGCGCCAGCAGCTTGACTCAGACTAGCAGCTACAATGAGCAGTTCTTC
TRBV20-1	TRBJ2-7	TRBD2	many	CSARDRTSYSYEQYF	TGCAGTGCTAGAGATCGGACTAGCTATTCGTACGAGCAGTACTTC
TRBV5-1	TRBJ1-4	TRBD1	-	CASSQRGPGKNEKLFF	TGCGCCAGCAGCCAGAGGGGGCCGGGAAAAAATGAAAAACTGTTTTTT
TRBV28	TRBJ2-7	TRBD1	-	CASERDSISYEQYF	TGTGCCAGCGAGAGGGACAGCATCTCCTACGAGCAGTACTTC
TRBV5-1	TRBJ2-3	-	-	CASSSWTNTDTQYF	TGCGCTAGCAGCTCATGGACTAACACAGATACGCAGTATTTT
TRBV28	TRBJ2-5	-	-	CASNNALTQYF	TGTGCCAGCAACAATGCTTTGACCCAGTACTTC
TRBV7-9	TRBJ2-4	TRBD1	-	CASSLSGGENIQYF	TGTGCCAGCAGCTTATCAGGGGGAGAAAACATTCAGTACTTC
TRBV12-3/TRBV12-4	TRBJ2-1	-	many	CASRYRENNEQFF	TGTGCCAGCAGGTATCGGGAGAACAATGAGCAGTTCTTC
TRBV29-1	TRBJ2-1	-	many	CSGRQTAYNEQFF	TGCAGCGGTCGACAAACAGCCTACAATGAGCAGTTCTTC
TRBV20-1	TRBJ2-5	TRBD1	-	CSAHDREETQYF	TGCAGTGCTCATGACAGGGAAGAGACCCAGTACTTC
TRBV20-1	TRBJ2-5	TRBD2	-	CSAGLVGETQYF	TGCAGTGCTGGACTAGTTGGAGAGACCCAGTACTTC
TRBV20-1	TRBJ1-2	-	many	CSAVHRPHGYTF	TGCAGTGCTGTTCATAGGCCCCATGGCTACACCTTC
TRBV10-2	TRBJ2-5	-	-	CASTQGLKTQYF	TGCGCCAGCACCCAAGGGCTGAAGACCCAGTACTTC
TRBV7-3	TRBJ1-1	-	once	CASSTMTNTEAFF	TGTGCCAGCAGCACTATGACGAACACTGAAGCTTTCTTT
TRBV2	TRBJ2-4	-	-	CASSDRVGVAKNIQYF	TGTGCCAGCAGTGACAGGGTAGGCGTAGCCAAAAACATTCAGTACTTC
TRBV20-1	TRBJ1-4	-	-	CSARTGKGTNEKLFF	TGCAGTGCTAGGACAGGCAAGGGTACTAATGAAAAACTGTTTTTT
TRBV6-2/TRBV6-3	TRBJ2-7	TRBD1	-	CASSYSPRTGDPLEQYF	TGTGCCAGCAGTTACTCCCCCCGGACAGGGGACCCCCTCGAGCAGTACTTC
TRBV10-3	TRBJ1-2	-	many	CAISKEGKAGYTF	TGTGCCATCAGTAAAGAGGGGAAGGCTGGCTACACCTTC
TRBV20-1	TRBJ2-2	TRBD1	-	CSAFGQGANTGELFF	TGCAGTGCTTTCGGACAGGGGGCGAACACCGGGGAGCTGTTTTTT
TRBV5-1	TRBJ2-1	-	many	CASSFFPLSGGYNEQFF	TGCGCCAGCAGCTTTTTTCCACTTAGCGGAGGCTACAATGAGCAGTTCTTC
TRBV7-2	TRBJ2-6	TRBD1	-	CASSSTGIRGANVLTF	TGTGCCAGCAGCTCGACAGGGATTCGTGGGGCCAACGTCCTGACTTTC
TRBV3-1	TRBJ2-1	TRBD2	few	CASSSSSGTSGILPNEQFF	TGTGCCAGCAGCAGCAGTTCCGGGACTAGCGGGATTCTTCCCAATGAGCAGTTCTTC
TRBV10-3	TRBJ1-1	TRBD1	many	CAITPGQVNTEAFF	TGTGCCATCACCCCGGGACAGGTGAACACTGAAGCTTTCTTT
TRBV7-2	TRBJ2-7	-	-	CASSLGAQGLGEQYF	TGTGCCAGCAGCTTAGGTGCACAGGGCCTGGGCGAGCAGTACTTC
TRBV27	TRBJ2-7	-	-	CASSWGTASWYEQYF	TGTGCCAGCAGTTGGGGAACAGCCTCATGGTACGAGCAGTACTTC
TRBV28	TRBJ1-4	-	-	CATGARAPREKLFF	TGTGCCACCGGGGCGAGGGCGCCCCGAGAAAAACTGTTTTTT
TRBV5-1	TRBJ2-3	-	-	CASHSTGSHGDAQYF	TGCGCCAGCCATTCGACAGGCTCACATGGGGATGCGCAGTATTTT
TRBV29-1	TRBJ1-2	-	-	CSVEVAPRTDKFLTYGYTF	TGCAGCGTTGAAGTGGCTCCCCGGACAGACAAATTTCTAACTTATGGCTACACCTTC
TRBV30	TRBJ2-7	TRBD2	few	CAWKLSGTTQQYF	TGTGCCTGGAAGTTGAGCGGGACTACGCAGCAGTACTTC
TRBV12-3/TRBV12-4	TRBJ1-6	-	few	CASSLTDSGNSPLHF	TGTGCCAGCAGCCTGACCGACAGTGGGAACTCACCCCTCCACTTT
TRBV2	TRBJ2-5	TRBD2	-	CASSTTSGPQETQYF	TGTGCCAGCAGTACGACTAGCGGTCCCCAAGAGACCCAGTACTTC
TRBV7-9	TRBJ2-2	-	few	CASSLRRENTGELFF	TGTGCCAGCAGCTTACGGCGGGAGAACACCGGGGAGCTGTTTTTT
TRBV20-1	TRBJ2-7	TRBD2	many	CSARSGRAYEQYF	TGCAGTGCCAGGAGCGGGAGGGCCTACGAGCAGTACTTC
TRBV28	TRBJ2-2	TRBD2	-	CASNWEGSTGELFF	TGTGCCAGCAATTGGGAGGGAAGCACCGGGGAGCTGTTTTTT
TRBV4-2	TRBJ1-2	-	-	CASSQPEYGWGYTF	TGTGCCAGCAGCCAACCCGAGTATGGGTGGGGCTACACCTTC
TRBV9	TRBJ2-2	-	once	CASSVGKVSRSSWNTGGLFF	TGTGCCAGCAGCGTAGGCAAGGTATCTCGGAGCTCTTGGAACACCGGGGGGCTGTTTTTT
TRBV7-2	TRBJ2-7	-	-	CASSFNAGPYEQYF	TGTGCCAGCAGCTTCAACGCAGGACCCTACGAGCAGTACTTC
TRBV6-1	TRBJ2-7	-	-	CATALGDASYEQYF	TGTGCCACTGCGCTCGGGGACGCCTCCTACGAGCAGTACTTC
TRBV4-2	TRBJ2-3	TRBD2	once	CASSSPGTSGGPTDTQYF	TGTGCCAGCAGCTCCCCCGGGACTAGCGGGGGGCCGACAGATACGCAGTATTTT
TRBV12-3/TRBV12-4	TRBJ1-2	-	many	CASSFGGGIDGYTF	TGTGCCAGCAGTTTCGGAGGAGGGATAGATGGCTACACCTTC
TRBV27	TRBJ2-4	TRBD2	few	CASSEAGVQDKNIQYF	TGTGCCAGTTCGGAGGCGGGAGTACAAGACAAAAACATTCAGTACTTC
TRBV7-9	TRBJ1-5	-	many	CAVEPGRSSNQPQHF	TGTGCCGTCGAACCGGGACGTTCTAGCAATCAGCCCCAGCATTTT
TRBV7-3	TRBJ2-1	TRBD2	-	CASSAGLAGTEQFF	TGTGCCAGCAGCGCTGGACTAGCGGGGACTGAGCAGTTCTTC
TRBV29-1	TRBJ2-6	-	-	CSVSQGVANVLTF	TGCAGCGTTTCCCAGGGCGTAGCCAACGTCCTGACTTTC
TRBV29-1	TRBJ1-2	-	few	CSTSQDGYTF	TGCAGCACCTCCCAGGATGGCTACACCTTC
TRBV6-5	TRBJ1-5	-	-	CASSYARGNQPQHF	TGTGCCAGCAGTTACGCCCGGGGCAATCAGCCCCAGCATTTT
TRBV6-1	TRBJ1-5	TRBD1	-	CASSGGTGGLQPQHF	TGTGCCAGCAGCGGAGGGACAGGGGGCCTACAGCCCCAGCATTTT
TRBV7-9	TRBJ2-3	-	-	CASSLTKAWGDTQYF	TGTGCCAGCAGCTTGACCAAGGCCTGGGGAGATACGCAGTATTTT
TRBV6-5	TRBJ2-5	-	few	CASSYQRTQETQYF	TGTGCCAGCAGTTATCAGAGGACCCAAGAGACCCAGTACTTC
TRBV4-2	TRBJ2-1	TRBD2	many	CASSQGGGRGLGTAEQFF	TGTGCCAGCAGCCAAGGCGGCGGGAGGGGCCTGGGAACTGCCGAGCAGTTCTTC